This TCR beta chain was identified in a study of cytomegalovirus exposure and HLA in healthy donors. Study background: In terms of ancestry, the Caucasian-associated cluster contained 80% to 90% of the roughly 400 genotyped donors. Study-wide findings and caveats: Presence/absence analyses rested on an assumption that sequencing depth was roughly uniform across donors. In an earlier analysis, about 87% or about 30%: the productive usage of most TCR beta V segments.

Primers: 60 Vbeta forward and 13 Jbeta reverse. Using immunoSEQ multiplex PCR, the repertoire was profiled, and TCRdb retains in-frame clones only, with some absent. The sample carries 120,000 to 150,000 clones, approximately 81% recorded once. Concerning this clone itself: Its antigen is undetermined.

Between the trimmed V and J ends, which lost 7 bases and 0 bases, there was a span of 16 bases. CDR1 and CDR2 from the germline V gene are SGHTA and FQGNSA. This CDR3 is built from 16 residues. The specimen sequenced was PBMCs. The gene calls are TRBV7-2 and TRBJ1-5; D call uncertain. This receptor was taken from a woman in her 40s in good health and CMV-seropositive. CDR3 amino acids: CASTFNVAVSNQPQHF. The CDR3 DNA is TGTGCCAGCACCTTCAACGTCGCGGTTAGCAATCAGCCCCAGCATTTT.